Following are 15 T cell receptor beta chains from one sample sequenced in a study of T-cell reconstitution after alpha-beta-depleted transplantation in children. A TCRbeta library incorporating unique molecular identifiers was prepared. TCRdb reprocessed the PCR reads via MiXCR and lists one record per CDR3 protein. The table records approximately 980,000 distinct CDR3 sequences, roughly 29% of them present only once. Sequenced here: PBMCs, mostly from graft donor cells, sampled 360 days after TCRalphabeta/CD19-depleted stem cell transplant. These TCRs come from a boy in the first two years of life who had a stem cell transplant for SCID, so the T cells may come from the graft donor.

J is TRBJ1-2 and V is TRBV19; tentative D call: TRBD1 (5 bases). The V and J ends lost 3 bases and 5 bases respectively, with 7 bases between them. Germline V gives CDR1 LNHDA, CDR2 SQIVND (reference sequence). CDR3 length equals 12 residues. The CDR3 DNA sequence: TGTGCCAGTAGTATGGACACTTATGGCTACACCTTC. The encoded protein is CASSMDTYGYTF.

V is TRBV27 and J is TRBJ2-2; D may correspond to TRBD1 or TRBD2 (5 bases each). Trimming left V 6 bases short and J 2 bases short, with 10 bases between. The V gene's germline CDR1 is MNHEY and CDR2 SMNVEV (reference sequence). The CDR3 covers 14 residues. The CDR3 DNA sequence: TGTGCCAGCAGACCCGGGACCAACACCGGGGAGCTGTTTTTT. Translated, it gives CASRPGTNTGELFF.

The gene calls are TRBV5-8 and TRBJ1-1; no reliable D call. V shed 4 bases and J shed 5 bases, with 12 bases lying between them. The CDR3 spans 13 residues. The V gene's germline CDR1 is SGHTS and CDR2 YDEGEE. The CDR3 is CASSPPGWTEAFF. CDR3 sequence (DNA): TGTGCCAGCAGCCCCCCGGGTTGGACTGAAGCTTTCTTT.

CDR3 DNA: TGCAGCGTCCTCTCCCCCAGGGAGCCAACCGACGAGCAGTACTTC. It codes for CSVLSPREPTDEQYF. The V gene is TRBV29-1, the J gene TRBJ2-7, with D perhaps assigned TRBD1 or TRBD2 (5 bases each). This CDR3 has 15 amino acids. Germline CDR1 is SQVTM and CDR2 is ANQGSEA. The V end was cut by 6 bases, the J end by 5 bases, with 23 bases between.

This clonotype has only a few counts. This chain uses TRBV12-3 or TRBV12-4 with TRBJ2-1; 11 positions agree with TRBD1. J was trimmed by 14 bases and V by 5 bases; bases with no gene match: 2. This CDR3 spans 11 amino acids. The CDR3 coding sequence is TGTGCCAGCAGTCCGGGACAGGGGGAGTTCTTC. It codes for CASSPGQGEFF.

The chain joins TRBV7-8 to TRBJ2-5; TRBD2 is a possible D gene (7 bases). Deletions cut 0 bases from V and 1 base from J, with 9 bases between. The CDR3 is 15 residues long. CDR1 and CDR2 (germline): SGHVS, FQNEAQ. Written as DNA, the CDR3 is TGTGCCAGCAGCTTAGCGGGGGGGGCCCAAGAGACCCAGTACTTC. Protein sequence: CASSLAGGAQETQYF.

This chain uses TRBV9 with TRBJ2-1; D remains ambiguous. Germline V CDR1 and CDR2: SGDLS, YYNGEE. The CDR3 consists of 12 residues. Trimming removed 3 bases at V and 7 bases at J, with 8 bases between. CDR3 sequence (DNA): TGTGCCAGCAGCGCGGGTTGGAATGAGCAGTTCTTC. Amino acids: CASSAGWNEQFF.

The CDR3 DNA sequence: TGTGCCAGCAGCCAAGGGCCCCAGTTCTCAAGAAACTATGGCTACACCTTC. Residues: CASSQGPQFSRNYGYTF. The chain employs TRBV3-1 and TRBJ1-2; D is unclear. The CDR3 loop spans 17 amino acids. The V end lost 1 base, the J end lost 2 bases, and 17 bases lay between the germline ends. Germline CDR1 is LGHDT and CDR2 is YNNKEL (reference sequence).

This clonotype was seen a handful of times. Here the CDR3 DNA reads TGCAGTGCTCCAGGGACAAAAAATGAGCAGTTCTTC. It specifies CSAPGTKNEQFF. The V gene is TRBV20-1, the J gene TRBJ2-1; maybe TRBD1 (6 bases). V was trimmed by 5 bases and J by 7 bases, leaving 12 bases between them. The germline CDR1 and CDR2 sequences are DFQATT and SNEGSKA (reference sequence). The CDR3 loop spans 12 amino acids.

This chain connects TRBV20-1 to TRBJ2-1, with D possibly being TRBD2 (6 bases). The CDR3 has 17 amino acids. Trimming removed 5 bases at V and 4 bases at J, with 24 bases between. Germline loops: CDR1 DFQATT, CDR2 SNEGSKA (reference sequence). DNA for the CDR3: TGCAGTGCTCGTCGAATTGGGAGGCCGAATTTGTACAATGAGCAGTTCTTC. It specifies CSARRIGRPNLYNEQFF.

V gene TRBV4-1 combines with J gene TRBJ1-2; perhaps TRBD1 as D (5 bases). V was pared by 0 bases and J by 8 bases, with 13 bases between. The CDR3 consists of 14 residues. Germline loops: CDR1 MGHRA, CDR2 YSYEKL. CDR3 in amino acids: CASSQEVWGGGYTF. Written as DNA, the CDR3 is TGCGCCAGCAGCCAAGAAGTATGGGGGGGAGGCTACACCTTC.

The CDR3 loop is CASSAAGQGGGDEQFF. DNA of the CDR3: TGTGCCAGCAGCGCAGCAGGACAGGGAGGGGGCGATGAGCAGTTCTTC. The chain carries TRBV9 and TRBJ2-1; perhaps TRBD1 as D (8 bases). Germline CDR1 SGDLS, CDR2 YYNGEE. The CDR3 sequence is 16 residues long. The ends were cut back, 3 bases at V and 8 bases at J, with 21 bases in the middle.

V is TRBV15 and J is TRBJ1-2; possible D gene TRBD1, 6 bases. The germline CDR1 and CDR2 sequences are LNHNV and YYDKDF (reference sequence). V shed 0 bases and J shed 4 bases, with 12 bases lying between them. The CDR3 runs to 15 residues. In nucleotides, the CDR3 is TGTGCCACCAGCAGAGACGCAGGGGATGGCTATGGCTACACCTTC. Translating gives CATSRDAGDGYGYTF. The full variable domain, rest sourced from reference TRBV15 and TRBJ1-2, is DAMVIQNPRYQVTQFGKPVTLSCSQTLNHNVMYWYQQKSSQAPKLLFHYYDKDFNNEADTPDNFQSRRPNTSFCFLDIRSPGLGDTAMYLCATSRDAGDGYGYTFGSGTRLTVV.

The rearrangement joins TRBV6-5 to TRBJ2-1; 9 bases align to TRBD2. CDR1 is MNHEY, CDR2 SVGAGI, per germline. Losses at the gene ends were 0 bases for V and 4 bases for J; bases not matched to a gene: 7. CDR3 length: 17 residues. The CDR3 coding sequence is TGTGCCAGCAGTTACTCAAGCGGGGGGCCCCTATACAATGAGCAGTTCTTC. Protein product: CASSYSSGGPLYNEQFF.

The chain joins TRBV20-1 to TRBJ2-7; weak D call: TRBD1 (7 bases). Trimming took off 0 bases at V and 4 bases at J, with 13 bases between the two ends. CDR3 size: 14 residues. Per germline, CDR1 DFQATT and CDR2 SNEGSKA (reference sequence). The CDR3, as DNA: TGCAGTGCTAGAGAGGCAGGGGGGCCTTACGAGCAGTACTTC. As protein: CSAREAGGPYEQYF.